One sample yielded the 2 T cell receptor beta chains listed below, sequenced in a study of Graves' ophthalmopathy and Graves' hyperthyroidism. TCR beta CDR3 regions were amplified from RNA transcripts. RT-PCR in the first round used HTBI primers; a second-round multiplex PCR followed. TCRdb processed the multiplex PCR reads anew with MiXCR; each CDR3 protein has one entry. In the table there are about 170,000 distinct CDR3 sequences, 30% to 45% of which are singletons. Source material: peripheral blood. The receptor set was obtained from a woman in her thirties or forties with Graves' ophthalmopathy.

The chain couples TRBV20-1 to TRBJ2-5, with D hard to call. Germline V gene sequence: CDR1 DFQATT, CDR2 SNEGSKA (reference sequence). CDR3 length: 11 residues. The V and J ends lost 6 bases and 1 base respectively, with 6 bases between them. The CDR3 here is CSAQPQETQYF. The CDR3 DNA is TGCAGTGCCCAACCCCAAGAGACCCAGTACTTC.

The chain joins TRBV20-1 to TRBJ2-5; TRBD2 aligns across 14 bases. The V gene's germline CDR1 is DFQATT and CDR2 SNEGSKA (reference sequence). The CDR3 contains 18 residues. The V and J ends lost 0 bases and 2 bases, in that order; junction bases with no gene match: 8. In nucleotides, the CDR3 is TGCAGTGCTAGAGATGGGGGACTAGCGGGAGTGAGTCAAGAGACCCAGTACTTC. Translated: CSARDGGLAGVSQETQYF.